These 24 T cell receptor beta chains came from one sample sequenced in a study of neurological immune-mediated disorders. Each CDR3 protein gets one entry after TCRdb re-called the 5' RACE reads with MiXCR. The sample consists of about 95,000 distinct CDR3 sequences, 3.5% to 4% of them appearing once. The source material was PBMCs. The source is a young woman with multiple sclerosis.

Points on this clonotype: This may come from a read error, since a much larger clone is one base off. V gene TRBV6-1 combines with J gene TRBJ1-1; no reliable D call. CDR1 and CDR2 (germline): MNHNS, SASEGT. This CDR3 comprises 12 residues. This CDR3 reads CDSSGDESEAFF. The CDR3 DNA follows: TGTGACAGCAGTGGTGACGAATCAGAAGCTTTCTTT.

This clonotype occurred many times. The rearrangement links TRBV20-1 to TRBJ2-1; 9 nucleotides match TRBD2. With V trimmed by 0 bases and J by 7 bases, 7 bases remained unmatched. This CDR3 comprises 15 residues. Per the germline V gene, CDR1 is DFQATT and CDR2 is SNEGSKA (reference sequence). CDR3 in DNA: TGCAGTGCTAGAGATGGCGGGAGGGCGGGAAATGAGCAGTTCTTC. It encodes CSARDGGRAGNEQFF.

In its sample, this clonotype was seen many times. For the CDR3, the DNA is TGTGCCAGCAGAAACCCTACAGCTGGCGGGGGGGCCCGGGGCACAGATACGCAGTATTTT. Translation: CASRNPTAGGGARGTDTQYF. This chain connects TRBV6-5 to TRBJ2-3, with TRBD2 identical over 9 bases. CDR3 length: 20 residues. Germline values: CDR1 MNHEY, CDR2 SVGAGI. V lost 6 bases and J lost 1; bases outside the gene matches: 20.

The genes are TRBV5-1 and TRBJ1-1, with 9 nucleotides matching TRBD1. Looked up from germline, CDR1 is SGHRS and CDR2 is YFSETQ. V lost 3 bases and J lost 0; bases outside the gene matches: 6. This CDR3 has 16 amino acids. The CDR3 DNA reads TGCGCCAGCAGCTCGACAGGGGGACCGATGAACACTGAAGCTTTCTTT. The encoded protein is CASSSTGGPMNTEAFF.

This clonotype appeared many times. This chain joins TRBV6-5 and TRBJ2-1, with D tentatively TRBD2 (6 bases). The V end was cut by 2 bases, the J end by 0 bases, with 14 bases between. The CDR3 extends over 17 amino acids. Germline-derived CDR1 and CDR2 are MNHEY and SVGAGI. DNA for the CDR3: TGTGCCAGCAGTTACCATCAACGGGGGAACTCCTACAATGAGCAGTTCTTC. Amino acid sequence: CASSYHQRGNSYNEQFF.

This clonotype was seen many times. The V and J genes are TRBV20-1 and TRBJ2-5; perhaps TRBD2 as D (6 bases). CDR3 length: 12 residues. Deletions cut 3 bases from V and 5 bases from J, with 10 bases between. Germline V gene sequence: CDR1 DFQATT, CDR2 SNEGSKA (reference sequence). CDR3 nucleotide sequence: TGCAGTGCTAGTATGGGGAGGGAGACCCAGTACTTC. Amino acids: CSASMGRETQYF.

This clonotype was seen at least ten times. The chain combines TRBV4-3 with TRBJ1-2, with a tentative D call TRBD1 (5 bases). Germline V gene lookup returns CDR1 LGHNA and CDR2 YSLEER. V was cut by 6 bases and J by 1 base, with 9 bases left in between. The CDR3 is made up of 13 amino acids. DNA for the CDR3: TGCGCCAGCAGTGGGGGGTATAACTATGGCTACACCTTC. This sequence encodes CASSGGYNYGYTF.

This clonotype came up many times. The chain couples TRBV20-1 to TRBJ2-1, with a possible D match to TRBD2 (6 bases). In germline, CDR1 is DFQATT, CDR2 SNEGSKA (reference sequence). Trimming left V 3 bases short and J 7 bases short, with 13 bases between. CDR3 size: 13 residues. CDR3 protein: CSARASARNEQFF. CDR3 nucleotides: TGCAGTGCTAGGGCTAGCGCACGGAATGAGCAGTTCTTC.

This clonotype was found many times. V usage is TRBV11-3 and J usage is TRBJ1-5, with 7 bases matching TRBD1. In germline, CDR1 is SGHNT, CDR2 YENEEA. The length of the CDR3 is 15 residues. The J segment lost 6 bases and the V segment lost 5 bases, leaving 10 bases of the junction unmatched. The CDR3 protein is CASSRGAGGGQPQHF. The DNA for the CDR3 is TGTGCCAGCAGCCGAGGGGCAGGGGGAGGTCAGCCCCAGCATTTT. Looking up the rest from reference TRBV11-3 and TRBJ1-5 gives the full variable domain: EAGVVQSPRYKIIEKKQPVAFWCNPISGHNTLYWYLQNLGQGPELLIRYENEEAVDDSQLPKDRFSAERLKGVDSTLKIQPAELGDSAVYLCASSRGAGGGQPQHFGDGTRLSIL.

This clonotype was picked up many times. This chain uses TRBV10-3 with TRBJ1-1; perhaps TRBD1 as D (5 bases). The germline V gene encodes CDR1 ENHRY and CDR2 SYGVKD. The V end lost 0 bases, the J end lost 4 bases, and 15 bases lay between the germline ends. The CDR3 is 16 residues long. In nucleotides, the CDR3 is TGTGCCATCAGTGAGTCCCGGGACGGCGGGGGCACTGAAGCTTTCTTT. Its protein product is CAISESRDGGGTEAFF.

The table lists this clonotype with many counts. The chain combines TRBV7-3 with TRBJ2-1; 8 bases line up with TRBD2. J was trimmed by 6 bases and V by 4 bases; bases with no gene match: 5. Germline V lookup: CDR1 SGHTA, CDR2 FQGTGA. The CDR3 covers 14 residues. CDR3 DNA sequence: TGTGCCAGCAGCTCAGGACTAGCCTCCAATGAGCAGTTCTTC. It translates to CASSSGLASNEQFF.

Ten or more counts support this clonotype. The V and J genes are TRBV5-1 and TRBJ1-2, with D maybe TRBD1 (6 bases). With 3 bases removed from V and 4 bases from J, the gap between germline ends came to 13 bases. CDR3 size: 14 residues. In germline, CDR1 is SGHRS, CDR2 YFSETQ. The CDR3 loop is CASSSPGVAYGYTF. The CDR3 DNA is TGCGCCAGCAGCTCCCCAGGGGTGGCCTATGGCTACACCTTC.

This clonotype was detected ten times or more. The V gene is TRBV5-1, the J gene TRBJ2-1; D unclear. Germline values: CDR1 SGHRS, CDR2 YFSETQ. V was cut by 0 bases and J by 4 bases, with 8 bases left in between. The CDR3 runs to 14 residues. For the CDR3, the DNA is TGCGCCAGCAGCTTGGTCTTCAGTTACAATGAGCAGTTCTTC. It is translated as CASSLVFSYNEQFF.

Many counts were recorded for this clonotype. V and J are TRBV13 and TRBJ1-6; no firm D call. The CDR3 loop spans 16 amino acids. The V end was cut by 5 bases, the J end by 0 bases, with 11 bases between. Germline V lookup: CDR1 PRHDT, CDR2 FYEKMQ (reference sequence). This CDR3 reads CASSDRTGSYNSPLHF. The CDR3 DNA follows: TGTGCCAGCAGCGATCGAACCGGCTCCTATAATTCACCCCTCCACTTT.

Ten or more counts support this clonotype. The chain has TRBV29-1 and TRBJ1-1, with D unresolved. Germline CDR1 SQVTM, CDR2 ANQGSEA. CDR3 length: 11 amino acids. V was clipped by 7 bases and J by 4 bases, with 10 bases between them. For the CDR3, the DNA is TGCAGCGGAGAGTTAGGCACTGAAGCTTTCTTT. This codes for CSGELGTEAFF.

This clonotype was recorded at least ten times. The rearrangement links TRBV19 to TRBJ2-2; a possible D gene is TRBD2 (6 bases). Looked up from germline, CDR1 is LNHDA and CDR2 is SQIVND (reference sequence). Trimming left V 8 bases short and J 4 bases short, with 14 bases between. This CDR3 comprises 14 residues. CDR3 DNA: TGTGCCAGTCGGAGACTAGTTATCACCGGGGAGCTGTTTTTT. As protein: CASRRLVITGELFF.

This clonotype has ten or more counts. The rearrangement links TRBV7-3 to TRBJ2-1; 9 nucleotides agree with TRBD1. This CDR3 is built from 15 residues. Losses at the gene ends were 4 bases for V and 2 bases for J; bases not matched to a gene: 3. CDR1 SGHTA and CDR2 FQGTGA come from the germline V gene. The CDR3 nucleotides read TGTGCCAGCAGCTCTACAGGGGGCCCCTACAATGAGCAGTTCTTC. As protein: CASSSTGGPYNEQFF.

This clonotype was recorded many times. CDR3 DNA: TGTGCCATCAGTGAGTCCGGGGGCAGGGTCTATGGCTACACCTTC. Amino acid sequence: CAISESGGRVYGYTF. The chain combines TRBV10-3 with TRBJ1-2; tentative D call: TRBD1 (6 bases). This CDR3 contains 15 residues. V was clipped by 0 bases and J by 4 bases, with 12 bases between them. Germline V gene sequence: CDR1 ENHRY, CDR2 SYGVKD.

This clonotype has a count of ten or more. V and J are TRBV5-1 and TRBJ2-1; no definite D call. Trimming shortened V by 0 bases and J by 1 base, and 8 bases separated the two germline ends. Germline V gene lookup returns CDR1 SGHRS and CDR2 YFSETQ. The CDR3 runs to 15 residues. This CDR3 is CASSLGGLSYNEQFF. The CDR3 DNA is TGCGCCAGCAGCTTGGGAGGTCTGTCCTACAATGAGCAGTTCTTC.

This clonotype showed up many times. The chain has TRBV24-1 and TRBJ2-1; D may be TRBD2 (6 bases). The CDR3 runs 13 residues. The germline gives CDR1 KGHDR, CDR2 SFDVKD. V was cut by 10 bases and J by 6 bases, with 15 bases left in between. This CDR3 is CATGDGGTNEQFF. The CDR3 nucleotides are TGTGCCACGGGTGATGGCGGGACCAATGAGCAGTTCTTC.

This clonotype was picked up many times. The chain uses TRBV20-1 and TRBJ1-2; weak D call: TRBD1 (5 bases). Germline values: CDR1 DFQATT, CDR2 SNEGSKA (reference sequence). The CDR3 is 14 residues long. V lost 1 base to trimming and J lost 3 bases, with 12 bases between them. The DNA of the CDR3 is TGCAGTGCTAGAGTCGGGGGATTAGACTATGGCTACACCTTC. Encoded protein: CSARVGGLDYGYTF.

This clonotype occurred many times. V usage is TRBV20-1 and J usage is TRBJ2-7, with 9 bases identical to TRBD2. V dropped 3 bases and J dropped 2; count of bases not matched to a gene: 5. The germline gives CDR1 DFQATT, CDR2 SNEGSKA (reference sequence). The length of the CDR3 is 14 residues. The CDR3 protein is CSASRGREPYEQYF. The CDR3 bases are TGCAGTGCTAGTCGCGGGAGGGAACCCTACGAGCAGTACTTC.

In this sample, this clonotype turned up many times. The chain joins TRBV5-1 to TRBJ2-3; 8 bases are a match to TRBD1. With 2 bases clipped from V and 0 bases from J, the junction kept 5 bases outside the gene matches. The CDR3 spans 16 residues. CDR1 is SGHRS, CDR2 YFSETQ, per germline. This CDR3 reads CASSLRTGSSTDTQYF. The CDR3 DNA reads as TGCGCCAGCAGCTTACGGACAGGGTCTAGCACAGATACGCAGTATTTT.

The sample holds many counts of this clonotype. CDR3 coding DNA: TGCGCCAGCAGCCAGGGACAGGGACGCAACTATGGCTACACCTTC. It specifies CASSQGQGRNYGYTF. This chain uses TRBV5-1 with TRBJ1-2, with TRBD1 identical over 9 bases. V lost 4 bases, J lost 2 bases, and 6 bases stayed unmatched. This CDR3 region has 15 residues. The germline CDR1 and CDR2 sequences are SGHRS and YFSETQ.